The following is a T cell receptor beta chain sequence with its context. Its antigen is not known. Expressed TCRB transcripts were sequenced after all isolated RNA was converted to cDNA. The protocol was immunoSEQ multiplex PCR, while the TCRdb copy is restricted to in-frame clones and leaves out a portion. The data hold over 600,000 clones, with 9.5% to 15% observed a single time. The data originate from a study of beta chain features in type 1 diabetes. At the level of the study: All samples combined gave 107,917,701 sorted cells for examination. Study conclusions and caveats: The similarity of naive, central memory and Treg TCRB repertoires appeared greater among patients than among healthy donors. A moderate, significant TCRB CDR3 shortening appeared in type 1 diabetes across four CD4+ subsets.

Per germline, CDR1 SGHRS and CDR2 YFSETQ. V was clipped by 0 bases and J by 0 bases; unmatched bases: 8. The CDR3 spans 18 residues. One heparinised blood draw, averaging about 120 mL, came from each donor. It was via CD45RO/CCR7/CD25/CD127/CD95/CD27 that CD4+ naive, central memory, regulatory and stem cell-like memory cells were sorted. The TCR was taken from a man aged 25-40 years with type 1 diabetes. The material sequenced was naive CD4+ T cells from blood. The chain joins TRBV5-1 to TRBJ2-1; 8 bases line up with TRBD2. The CDR3 DNA follows: TGCGCCAGCAGCTTGGCCGGACTAGCCAGCGGCTCCTACAATGAGCAGTTCTTC. This encodes CASSLAGLASGSYNEQFF.